The T cell receptor beta chain described here comes from a study of blood T cells in healthy people across ages. There are a few counts of this clonotype. Its antigen is undetermined. V shed 4 bases and J shed 7 bases, with 13 bases lying between them. The CDR3 sequence is 13 residues long. Germline CDR1 is MNHEY and CDR2 is SVGAGI. A second PCR, run for about 6 to 12 cycles, used a sample-barcoded 5' primer plus a J-beta primer mix. The authors tagged each cDNA molecule using a template-switch adaptor with 12 random nucleotides. TCRdb re-derived calls from the 5' RACE reads in MiXCR, one entry per CDR3 protein. The sample lists around 1,000,000 distinct CDR3 sequences; approximately 25% were seen once. Broader study findings: The CMV status of each donor remained undetermined, and this could have confounded shifts in expanded clonotypes.

The data were also submitted as part of a second study, on T cells of mothers and their children. This second report adds: There were over 9.5 million TCR beta CDR3 reads from each mother and about 3 million from each child. Related mother-child pairs shared marginally more repertoire than unrelated pairs, though not significantly.

The sequence was collected from a girl aged 2 to 9 in good health. The sample comprised blood. The V and J genes are TRBV6-5 and TRBJ2-5; possible D gene TRBD2, 6 bases. The CDR3 DNA is TGTGCCAGCAGTTTAACCGACGGGAGGACCCAGTACTTC. It yields the protein CASSLTDGRTQYF.